Below are 2 T cell receptor beta chains sequenced from a single sample in a study of T cells in Graves' hyperthyroidism and ophthalmopathy. Amplification yielded TCR beta CDR3 regions, with RNA transcripts as the source. HTBI primers drove first-round RT-PCR of the TCR CDR3. MiXCR was run by TCRdb on the multiplex PCR reads, yielding one entry per CDR3 protein. The repertoire holds about 610,000 distinct CDR3 sequences, with about 15% as singletons. The sequencing input was blood. These receptor sequences come from a woman between 35 and 50 years old with Graves' ophthalmopathy.

This clonotype was seen ten or more times. The chain has TRBV6-5 and TRBJ2-7; the D is unclear. V lost 4 bases and J lost 2, with 15 bases in between. The CDR3 sequence is 15 residues long. The germline V gene encodes CDR1 MNHEY and CDR2 SVGAGI. This CDR3 reads CASSSRMSNPYEQYF. DNA of the CDR3: TGTGCCAGCAGTTCCAGGATGTCAAACCCCTACGAGCAGTACTTC.

The table lists this clonotype with many counts. The chain is built from TRBV11-2 and TRBJ2-3, with 10 bases that match TRBD2. The germline V gene has CDR1 SGHAT and CDR2 FQNNGV. V shed 3 bases and J 6 bases; nucleotides not matched to a gene: 9. The CDR3 is 16 residues long. As DNA, the CDR3 is TGTGCCAGCAGCTTTGTGGCTAGCGGGAGCTGGGATACGCAGTATTTT. Its translation: CASSFVASGSWDTQYF. The entire variable domain, with the rest obtained from reference TRBV11-2 and TRBJ2-3, is as follows: EAGVAQSPRYKIIEKRQSVAFWCNPISGHATLYWYQQILGQGPKLLIQFQNNGVVDDSQLPKDRFSAERLKGVDSTLKIQPAKLEDSAVYLCASSFVASGSWDTQYFGPGTRLTVL.